This T cell receptor (beta chain) was found in a study of blood T cell repertoires in COVID-19 (dated by TCRdb to 2018 to 2020). In terms of the full investigation: Collaborator samples came from the United States, Italy and Spain and covered acute and convalescent phases of COVID-19. The material from the prospective study consisted of cDNA or gDNA derived from T cells, B-cell-depleted T cells, or PBMCs. Deeply sampled blood TCRbeta repertoires from subjects exposed to, actively infected with, or recovered from COVID-19 were included in the dataset. The repertoires were made available in a free public database intended to serve as a resource for research on the immune response to SARS-CoV-2. Samples came from the ongoing ImmuneRACE study (first 160 participants) plus 1,254 subjects from 6 global collaborators. Nearly every sample came with metadata listing a de-identified subject ID, COVID-19 status, age in years and sex. Where HLA class I and class II types were available, the types were taken from metadata supplied by the sample provider, not from assay-based typing. Study-level results and caveats: Clinical and demographic metadata were provided uncurated, with the amount varying by source and participant.

TCRbeta CDR3 regions were amplified from genomic DNA by means of the immunoSEQ Assay, a bias-controlled multiplex PCR. The authors processed their data as follows. The number of nucleated cells in each sample was estimated from the amplification of reference gene primers within the assay. Sequence reads were collapsed and filtered to measure the absolute abundance of every unique TCRbeta CDR3 rearrangement. For each sample, productive Simpson clonality was calculated by taking the square root of Simpson's diversity index across productive rearrangements. Imported from immuneACCESS, the table was reduced by TCRdb to in-frame sequences with V and J called. These copies leave out some clones; in studies compared against another copy, an unresolved V gene accounts for under half, and the cause of the remainder is not known. The V and J calls and the clone size are those of that table, but D and trimming were determined from the DNA. Here the sample has roughly 130,000 clones; around 85% occur a single time. 15% to 20% of the sample is held by the ten biggest clonotypes.

Regarding this clone: This clone's antigen is unknown. Base quality data are lacking; no much larger clone is found one base away.

Whole blood was collected in K2EDTA tubes by collaborating institutions according to the institutions' own protocols. Collaborator samples were shipped for TCRbeta analysis as frozen whole blood, isolated PBMCs, or DNA extracted from either sample type. The TCR sequence derives from a woman aged 50 to 60 with acute or convalescent COVID-19. The sequencing input was peripheral blood.

The CDR3 amino acid sequence is: CSVEWAPNQPQHF. The bases are TGCAGCGTTGAATGGGCCCCTAATCAGCCCCAGCATTTT. This chain is built from TRBV29-1 and TRBJ1-5; no D gene can be assigned with confidence. V is shortened by 2 bases, J by 4 bases, and the region joining them spans 9 bases. The germline V gene sets CDR1 to SQVTM and CDR2 to ANQGSEA. The CDR3 contains 13 residues, cysteine and phenylalanine counted. The kept DNA is CDR3 alone, 39 bases in frame from the first base.